This entry lists 2 T cell receptor beta chains sequenced from one sample in a study of blood T cell repertoires in COVID-19. Assay used: immunoSEQ multiplex PCR; TCRdb lists only in-frame clones, some missing. The profile shows 250,000 or so clones, roughly 80% of them singletons. The sample comprised PBMCs or T cells enriched from blood (not recorded which). Receptor source: a man in his forties or fifties who had recovered from COVID-19.

The chain joins TRBV5-1 to TRBJ1-3, with unresolved D. Germline-derived CDR1 and CDR2 are SGHRS and YFSETQ. V was trimmed by 0 bases and J by 8 bases, leaving 9 bases between them. This CDR3 is 13 amino acids long. CDR3 in DNA: TGCGCCAGCAGCTTGGGCCTCGGGGACACCATATATTTT. Translating gives CASSLGLGDTIYF.

The chain uses TRBV27 and TRBJ1-1; 7 positions agree with TRBD1. Germline loops: CDR1 MNHEY, CDR2 SMNVEV (reference sequence). The trim removed 4 bases at V and 5 bases at J, leaving 7 bases unmatched. The CDR3 totals 14 residues. The CDR3 sequence: CASSSRGLGTEAFF. The CDR3, as DNA: TGTGCCAGCAGTTCGAGGGGGCTGGGGACTGAAGCTTTCTTT.